Detailed here is one T cell receptor (beta chain). TCRdb recomputed calls from the 5' RACE reads with MiXCR, one row per CDR3 protein. Here the sample spans roughly 80,000 distinct CDR3 sequences, 17% being singletons. From germline, CDR1 is MNHEY and CDR2 SVGEGT. CDR3 length: 15 amino acids. The V gene end was trimmed by 8 bases and the J gene end by 4 bases; junction bases not matched to a gene: 7. This record comes from a study of neurological immune-mediated disorders. This sequence originates from a woman aged 40 to 49 in good health. The chain uses TRBV6-2 or TRBV6-3 and TRBJ2-3; 12 bases are a match to TRBD1. The specimen sequenced was PBMCs. CDR3 residues: CASAGTGGSADTQYF. CDR3 coding DNA: TGTGCCAGCGCAGGGACAGGGGGCAGCGCAGATACGCAGTATTTT.